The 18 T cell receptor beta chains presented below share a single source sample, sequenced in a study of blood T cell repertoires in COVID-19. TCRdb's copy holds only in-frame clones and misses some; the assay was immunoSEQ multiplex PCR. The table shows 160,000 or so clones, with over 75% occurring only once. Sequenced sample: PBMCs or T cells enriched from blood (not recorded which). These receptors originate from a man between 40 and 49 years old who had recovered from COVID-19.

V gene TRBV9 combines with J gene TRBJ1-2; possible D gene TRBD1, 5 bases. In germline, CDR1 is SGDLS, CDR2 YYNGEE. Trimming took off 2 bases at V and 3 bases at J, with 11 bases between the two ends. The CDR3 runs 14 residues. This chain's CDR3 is CASSVSGGDYGYTF. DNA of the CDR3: TGTGCCAGCAGCGTCTCGGGAGGGGACTATGGCTACACCTTC.

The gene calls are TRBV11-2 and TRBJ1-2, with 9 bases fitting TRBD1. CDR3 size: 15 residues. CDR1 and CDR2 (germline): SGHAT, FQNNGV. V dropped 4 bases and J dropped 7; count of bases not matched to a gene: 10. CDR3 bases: TGTGCCAGCAGCTACGACAGGGGGATGTCTTCTGGCTACACCTTC. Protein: CASSYDRGMSSGYTF. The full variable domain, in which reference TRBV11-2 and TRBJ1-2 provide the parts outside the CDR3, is EAGVAQSPRYKIIEKRQSVAFWCNPISGHATLYWYQQILGQGPKLLIQFQNNGVVDDSQLPKDRFSAERLKGVDSTLKIQPAKLEDSAVYLCASSYDRGMSSGYTFGSGTRLTVV.

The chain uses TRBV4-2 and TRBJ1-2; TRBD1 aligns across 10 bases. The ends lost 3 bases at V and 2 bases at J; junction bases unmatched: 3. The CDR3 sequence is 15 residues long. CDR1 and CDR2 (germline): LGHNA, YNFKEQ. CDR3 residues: CASSQRQGANYGYTF. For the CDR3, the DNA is TGTGCCAGCAGCCAGCGACAGGGGGCCAACTATGGCTACACCTTC.

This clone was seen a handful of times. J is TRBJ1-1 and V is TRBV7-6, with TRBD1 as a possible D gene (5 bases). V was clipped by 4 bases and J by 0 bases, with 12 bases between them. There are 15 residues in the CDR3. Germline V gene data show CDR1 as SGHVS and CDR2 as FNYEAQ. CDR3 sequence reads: CASSSDSFMNTEAFF. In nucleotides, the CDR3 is TGTGCCAGCAGCTCCGACAGTTTCATGAACACTGAAGCTTTCTTT.

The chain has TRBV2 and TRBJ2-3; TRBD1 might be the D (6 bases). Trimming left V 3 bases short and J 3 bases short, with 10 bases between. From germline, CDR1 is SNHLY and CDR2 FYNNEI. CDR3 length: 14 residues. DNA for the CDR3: TGTGCCAGCAGTGAGCAGGGGATGACAGATACGCAGTATTTT. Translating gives CASSEQGMTDTQYF. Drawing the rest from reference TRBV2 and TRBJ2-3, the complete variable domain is EPEVTQTPSHQVTQMGQEVILRCVPISNHLYFYWYRQILGQKVEFLVSFYNNEISEKSEIFDDQFSVERPDGSNFTLKIRSTKLEDSAMYFCASSEQGMTDTQYFGPGTRLTVL.

CDR3 region: CASSSLSDYEQYF. CDR3 sequence (DNA): TGTGCCAGCAGCAGCCTAAGCGACTACGAGCAGTACTTC. The chain links TRBV6-5 to TRBJ2-7, with D unclear. CDR3 length equals 13 residues. Germline values: CDR1 MNHEY, CDR2 SVGAGI. Trimming left V 6 bases short and J 3 bases short, with 12 bases between.

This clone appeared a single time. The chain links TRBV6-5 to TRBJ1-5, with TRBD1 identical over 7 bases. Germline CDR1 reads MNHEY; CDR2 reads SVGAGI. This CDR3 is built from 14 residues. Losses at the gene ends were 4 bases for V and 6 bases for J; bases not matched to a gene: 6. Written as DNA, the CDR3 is TGTGCCAGCAGTTTAGGACAGGTCCTTCAGCCCCAGCATTTT. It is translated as CASSLGQVLQPQHF.

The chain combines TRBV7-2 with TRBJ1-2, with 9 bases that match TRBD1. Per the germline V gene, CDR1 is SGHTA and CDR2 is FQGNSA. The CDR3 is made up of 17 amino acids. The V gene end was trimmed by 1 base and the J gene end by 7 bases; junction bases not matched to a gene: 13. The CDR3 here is CASSLEGDRGDSGGYTF. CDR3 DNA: TGTGCCAGCAGCTTAGAGGGTGACAGGGGGGATAGTGGTGGCTACACCTTC.

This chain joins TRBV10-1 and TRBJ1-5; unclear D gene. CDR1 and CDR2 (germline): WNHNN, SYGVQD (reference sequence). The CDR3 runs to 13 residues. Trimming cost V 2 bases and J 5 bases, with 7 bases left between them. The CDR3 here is CASSEASYQPQHF. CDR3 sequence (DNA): TGCGCCAGCAGTGAGGCAAGCTATCAGCCCCAGCATTTT.

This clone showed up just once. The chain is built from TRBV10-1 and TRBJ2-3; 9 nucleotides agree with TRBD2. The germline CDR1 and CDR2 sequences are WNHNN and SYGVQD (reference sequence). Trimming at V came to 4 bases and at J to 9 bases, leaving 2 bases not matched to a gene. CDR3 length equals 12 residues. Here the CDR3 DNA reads TGCGCCAGCAGTGTGAGCGGGGGGACGCAGTATTTT. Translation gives CASSVSGGTQYF.

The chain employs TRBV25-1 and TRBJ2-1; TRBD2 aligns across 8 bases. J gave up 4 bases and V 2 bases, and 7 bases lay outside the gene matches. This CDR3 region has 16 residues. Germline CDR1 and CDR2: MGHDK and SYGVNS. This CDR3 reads CASSERGTGGYNEQFF. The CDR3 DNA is TGTGCCAGCAGTGAAAGGGGGACGGGGGGGTACAATGAGCAGTTCTTC. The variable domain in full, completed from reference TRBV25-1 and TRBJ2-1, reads EADIYQTPRYLVIGTGKKITLECSQTMGHDKMYWYQQDPGMELHLIHYSYGVNSTEKGDLSSESTVSRIRTEHFPLTLESARPSHTSQYLCASSERGTGGYNEQFFGPGTRLTVL.

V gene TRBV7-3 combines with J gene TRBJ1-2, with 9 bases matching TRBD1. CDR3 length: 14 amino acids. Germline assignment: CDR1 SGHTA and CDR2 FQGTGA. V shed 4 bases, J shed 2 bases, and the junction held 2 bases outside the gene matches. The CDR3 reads CASSSGQGNYGYTF. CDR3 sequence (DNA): TGTGCCAGCAGCTCCGGACAGGGGAACTATGGCTACACCTTC. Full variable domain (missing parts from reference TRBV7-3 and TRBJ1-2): GAGVSQTPSNKVTEKGKYVELRCDPISGHTALYWYRQSLGQGPEFLIYFQGTGAADDSGLPNDRFFAVRPEGSVSTLKIQRTERGDSAVYLCASSSGQGNYGYTFGSGTRLTVV.

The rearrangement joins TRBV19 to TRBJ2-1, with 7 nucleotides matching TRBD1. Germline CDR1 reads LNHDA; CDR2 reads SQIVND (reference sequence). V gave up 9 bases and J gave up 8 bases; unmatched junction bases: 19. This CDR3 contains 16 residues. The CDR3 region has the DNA TGTGCCAGCAGAACGATCGGGACAGTCCCAATCTATGAGCAGTTCTTC. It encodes CASRTIGTVPIYEQFF.

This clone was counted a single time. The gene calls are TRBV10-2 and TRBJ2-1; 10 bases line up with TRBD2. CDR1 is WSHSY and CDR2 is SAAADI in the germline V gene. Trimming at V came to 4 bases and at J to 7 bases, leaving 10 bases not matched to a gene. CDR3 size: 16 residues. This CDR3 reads CASSGGLGSGGNEQFF. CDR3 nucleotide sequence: TGCGCCAGCAGTGGGGGATTGGGTAGCGGGGGGAATGAGCAGTTCTTC.

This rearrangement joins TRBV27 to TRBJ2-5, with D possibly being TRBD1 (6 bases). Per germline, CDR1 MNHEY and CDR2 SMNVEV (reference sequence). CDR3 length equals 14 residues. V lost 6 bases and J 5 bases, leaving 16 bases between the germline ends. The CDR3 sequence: CASSFSGAVETQYF. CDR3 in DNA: TGTGCCAGCAGCTTCTCAGGGGCGGTGGAGACCCAGTACTTC.

This CDR3 reads CASSEESDRGSNSPLHF. CDR3 sequence (DNA): TGTGCCAGCAGTGAAGAGTCCGACAGGGGAAGTAATTCACCCCTCCACTTT. The V gene is TRBV2, the J gene TRBJ1-6, with TRBD1 matching 8 bases. The CDR3 is 17 residues long. Germline V gene sequence: CDR1 SNHLY, CDR2 FYNNEI. V lost 1 base, J lost 6 bases, and 8 bases stayed unmatched.

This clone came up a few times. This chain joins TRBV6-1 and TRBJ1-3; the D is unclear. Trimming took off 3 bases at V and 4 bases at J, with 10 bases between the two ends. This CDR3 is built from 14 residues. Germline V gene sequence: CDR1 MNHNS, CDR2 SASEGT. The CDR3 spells CASSDPGEGNTIYF. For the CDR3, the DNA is TGTGCCAGCAGTGACCCCGGGGAAGGAAACACCATATATTTT.

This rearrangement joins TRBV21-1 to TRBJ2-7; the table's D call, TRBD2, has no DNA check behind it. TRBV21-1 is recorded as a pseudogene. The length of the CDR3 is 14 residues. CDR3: CASSKGGSDYEQYV. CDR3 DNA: TGTGCCAGCAGCAAAGGGGGTAGCGACTACGAGCAGTACGTC.